Following are 27 T cell receptor beta chains from one sample sequenced in a study of cytomegalovirus exposure and HLA in healthy donors. PCR employed 60 Vbeta and 13 Jbeta primers. Produced via immunoSEQ multiplex PCR; TCRdb's table is partial and in-frame only. The sample is made up of about 130,000 clones, and the top ten hold 1.5% to 2% of it. The sample was PBMCs. The receptor set was obtained from a woman between 40 and 50 years old in good health and CMV-seropositive.

The rearrangement joins TRBV7-2 to TRBJ2-2, with a possible D match to TRBD2 (6 bases). Germline assignment: CDR1 SGHTA and CDR2 FQGNSA. This CDR3 spans 16 amino acids. Trimming left V 1 base short and J 9 bases short, with 18 bases between. For the CDR3, the DNA is TGTGCCAGCAGCTTAGGACTAGGCAGAGTTAACTGGGAGCTGTTTTTT. It encodes CASSLGLGRVNWELFF.

The chain recombines TRBV12-5 with TRBJ1-5; D is ambiguous. In germline, CDR1 is LGHNT, CDR2 FRNRAP. V lost 3 bases to trimming and J lost 4 bases, with 7 bases between them. The CDR3 runs 13 residues. This CDR3 reads CASGFNSNQPQHF. The DNA of the CDR3 is TGTGCTAGTGGTTTTAACAGTAATCAGCCCCAGCATTTT.

The chain is built from TRBV7-9 and TRBJ2-6; the match to TRBD1 covers 9 bases. The V segment lost 5 bases and the J segment 6 bases; nucleotides outside the gene matches: 14. Germline-derived CDR1 and CDR2 are SEHNR and FQNEAQ (reference sequence). CDR3 length: 18 amino acids. The CDR3 DNA reads TGTGCCAGCAGCCGGTGGGGGGACAGGGAAAGCCCGGCCAACGTCCTGACTTTC. Protein: CASSRWGDRESPANVLTF.

This chain links TRBV14 with TRBJ2-5, with a tentative D call TRBD1 (6 bases). Germline loops: CDR1 SGHDN, CDR2 FVKESK. This CDR3 contains 15 residues. With 0 bases removed from V and 5 bases from J, the gap between germline ends came to 13 bases. The CDR3 DNA is TGTGCCAGCAGCCAAGAATGGGGACAATGGGAGACCCAGTACTTC. Translated: CASSQEWGQWETQYF.

The V gene is TRBV5-5, the J gene TRBJ2-7; TRBD1 aligns across 9 bases. CDR1 SGHKS and CDR2 YYEKEE come from the germline V gene (reference sequence). The CDR3 runs 16 residues. Trimming cost V 4 bases and J 0 bases; bases outside gene matches: 8. The CDR3 nucleotides are TGTGCCAGCAGCCGGGTCGGGACAGGGCCCTCCTACGAGCAGTACTTC. Translated: CASSRVGTGPSYEQYF.

The genes are TRBV9 and TRBJ2-7, with 9 positions matching TRBD2. From germline, CDR1 is SGDLS and CDR2 YYNGEE. The V and J ends lost 4 bases and 3 bases, in that order; junction bases with no gene match: 8. This CDR3 has 15 residues. Here the CDR3 reads CASSRTGTSRYEQYF. DNA for the CDR3: TGTGCCAGCAGCCGGACCGGGACTAGCCGCTACGAGCAGTACTTC.

This sequence joins TRBV11-2 and TRBJ2-5; perhaps TRBD2 as D (6 bases). CDR1 is SGHAT and CDR2 is FQNNGV in the germline V gene. The CDR3 loop spans 12 amino acids. V gave up 5 bases and J gave up 5 bases, with 9 bases separating them. The DNA of the CDR3 is TGTGCCAGCAGCGGGAGGCGGGAGACCCAGTACTTC. Protein product: CASSGRRETQYF.

The chain joins TRBV5-1 to TRBJ1-1; the D is unclear. This CDR3 region has 13 residues. V gave up 3 bases and J gave up 1 base, with 7 bases separating them. Germline CDR1 is SGHRS and CDR2 is YFSETQ. This CDR3 reads CASSSTANTEAFF. The CDR3 DNA reads TGCGCCAGCAGCTCCACAGCGAACACTGAAGCTTTCTTT.

This chain connects TRBV27 to TRBJ2-1; D might be TRBD1 (5 bases). Germline V gene lookup returns CDR1 MNHEY and CDR2 SMNVEV (reference sequence). V lost 6 bases and J lost 0, with 15 bases in between. The CDR3 contains 16 residues. The CDR3 DNA follows: TGTGCCAGCAGCTTAGACAGCCCCAGCTCCTACAATGAGCAGTTCTTC. This translates into CASSLDSPSSYNEQFF.

This chain links TRBV4-2 with TRBJ2-2; D gene uncertain. The CDR3 length is 16 residues. Per the germline V gene, CDR1 is LGHNA and CDR2 is YNFKEQ. Between the trimmed V and J ends, which lost 0 bases and 7 bases, there was a span of 15 bases. CDR3 sequence reads: CASSQDLLAWSGELFF. The CDR3 DNA follows: TGTGCCAGCAGCCAAGATCTTCTCGCGTGGAGCGGGGAGCTGTTTTTT.

The chain is built from TRBV5-6 and TRBJ2-7, with D unresolved. The V end lost 4 bases, the J end lost 4 bases, and 18 bases lay between the germline ends. CDR1 is SGHDT and CDR2 is YYEEEE in the germline V gene. This CDR3 spans 15 amino acids. CDR3 sequence: CASSEMQRALYEQYF. The CDR3 DNA follows: TGTGCCAGCAGCGAGATGCAGCGAGCCCTTTACGAGCAGTACTTC. The full variable domain, in which reference TRBV5-6 and TRBJ2-7 provide the parts outside the CDR3, is DAGVTQSPTHLIKTRGQQVTLRCSPKSGHDTVSWYQQALGQGPQFIFQYYEEEERQRGNFPDRFSGHQFPNYSSELNVNALLLGDSALYLCASSEMQRALYEQYFGPGTRLTVT.

The V gene is TRBV4-3, the J gene TRBJ2-7; TRBD1 matches at 8 bases. V dropped 1 base and J dropped 3; count of bases not matched to a gene: 2. The CDR3 contains 14 residues. Germline CDR1 reads LGHNA; CDR2 reads YSLEER. CDR3 sequence: CASSQAGTGYEQYF. CDR3 coding DNA: TGCGCCAGCAGCCAAGCTGGGACAGGCTACGAGCAGTACTTC.

The V gene is TRBV7-2, the J gene TRBJ2-7; D remains unclear. V shed 4 bases and J shed 4 bases, with 5 bases lying between them. The germline gives CDR1 SGHTA, CDR2 FQGNSA. The CDR3 is made up of 11 amino acids. CDR3 DNA sequence: TGTGCCAGCAGCTCCCTTTACGAGCAGTACTTC. Protein sequence: CASSSLYEQYF.

The V and J genes are TRBV2 and TRBJ1-1, with TRBD1 identical over 8 bases. Germline lookup yields CDR1 SNHLY and CDR2 FYNNEI. The CDR3 sequence is 14 residues long. Losses at the gene ends were 6 bases for V and 4 bases for J; bases not matched to a gene: 7. The CDR3 bases are TGTGCCAGCAGCGAAACAGGGGGAGGCACTGAAGCTTTCTTT. It encodes CASSETGGGTEAFF.

V gene TRBV4-1 combines with J gene TRBJ2-3, with 10 bases lining up with TRBD1. CDR1 and CDR2 from the germline V gene are MGHRA and YSYEKL. This CDR3 is built from 14 residues. V lost 1 base to trimming and J lost 6 bases; unmatched junction nucleotides: 1. The CDR3 DNA follows: TGCGCCAGCAGCCAAGGGACAGGGGGGGATACGCAGTATTTT. It yields the protein CASSQGTGGDTQYF.

This chain joins TRBV6-5 and TRBJ2-5; D unclear. Trimming took 6 bases from V and 5 from J, leaving 10 bases between them. The CDR3 contains 12 residues. From germline, CDR1 is MNHEY and CDR2 SVGAGI. The CDR3 DNA reads TGTGCCAGCAGGGCTTCCGTCGAGACCCAGTACTTC. Translation: CASRASVETQYF.

The rearrangement uses TRBV5-1 and TRBJ2-3; 10 bases align to TRBD2. The CDR3 has 16 residues. CDR1 SGHRS and CDR2 YFSETQ come from the germline V gene. Losses at the gene ends were 4 bases for V and 3 bases for J; bases not matched to a gene: 8. This chain's CDR3 is CASSPMRAGGTDTQYF. CDR3 bases: TGCGCCAGCAGCCCGATGAGAGCGGGAGGGACAGATACGCAGTATTTT.

The J gene is TRBJ2-5, the V gene TRBV27; TRBD1 matches at 9 bases. Trimming took 1 base from V and 7 from J; bases not matched to a gene: 4. This CDR3 is 14 amino acids long. CDR1 is MNHEY, CDR2 SMNVEV, per germline (reference sequence). The chain's CDR3 is CASSLYPDRGTQYF. The CDR3 DNA reads as TGTGCCAGCAGTTTATATCCGGACAGGGGGACCCAGTACTTC.

The rearrangement uses TRBV5-1 and TRBJ2-2; the D gene is possibly TRBD2 (5 bases). The CDR3 is made up of 16 amino acids. The V gene lost 1 base and the J gene lost 1 base, with 11 bases spanning the gap. CDR1 SGHRS and CDR2 YFSETQ come from the germline V gene. DNA for the CDR3: TGCGCCAGCAGCTTGTTAGGCGGGTTGAACACCGGGGAGCTGTTTTTT. It specifies CASSLLGGLNTGELFF. Using reference TRBV5-1 and TRBJ2-2 for the parts outside the CDR3, the full variable domain is KAGVTQTPRYLIKTRGQQVTLSCSPISGHRSVSWYQQTPGQGLQFLFEYFSETQRNKGNFPGRFSGRQFSNSRSEMNVSTLELGDSALYLCASSLLGGLNTGELFFGEGSRLTVL.

The chain couples TRBV18 to TRBJ2-5, with D unresolved. This CDR3 comprises 12 residues. V lost 1 base and J 5 bases, leaving 5 bases between the germline ends. Germline lookup yields CDR1 KGHSH and CDR2 LQKENI. The CDR3 coding sequence is TGTGCCAGCTCACCACTCGGGGAGACCCAGTACTTC. As protein: CASSPLGETQYF.

The V and J genes are TRBV18 and TRBJ1-4, with TRBD1 matching over 8 bases. This CDR3 has 12 amino acids. Germline V CDR1 and CDR2: KGHSH, LQKENI. V lost 5 bases to trimming and J lost 11 bases; unmatched junction nucleotides: 4. The CDR3 DNA is TGTGCCAGCTCAGAGGACAGGGCCAAACTGTTTTTT. Translating gives CASSEDRAKLFF.

The chain couples TRBV5-1 to TRBJ2-4; a weak D match, TRBD2 (6 bases). In germline, CDR1 is SGHRS, CDR2 YFSETQ. The CDR3 runs 16 residues. The germline V and J ends were trimmed by 4 bases and 7 bases, with 21 bases remaining between them. Here the CDR3 DNA reads TGCGCCAGCAGCCCGGGGACTGGCCCACAAAGTAACATTCAGTACTTC. This codes for CASSPGTGPQSNIQYF.

The chain uses TRBV5-6 and TRBJ2-5; tentative D call: TRBD2 (6 bases). CDR1 is SGHDT, CDR2 YYEEEE, per germline. This CDR3 comprises 14 residues. Trimming took off 4 bases at V and 7 bases at J, with 17 bases between the two ends. The CDR3 DNA follows: TGTGCCAGCAGCCTCCCCGGGGGTCCAGGGACCCAGTACTTC. This encodes CASSLPGGPGTQYF.

The chain combines TRBV10-3 with TRBJ2-1; 8 bases map to TRBD2. J was trimmed by 4 bases and V by 11 bases; bases with no gene match: 7. CDR3 length: 13 residues. The germline V gene has CDR1 ENHRY and CDR2 SYGVKD. The CDR3 loop reads CASQREQYNEQFF. CDR3 nucleotide sequence: TGTGCCTCGCAGCGGGAGCAATACAATGAGCAGTTCTTC.

The J gene is TRBJ2-5, the V gene TRBV7-6; 12 nucleotides agree with TRBD2. CDR3 size: 17 residues. The germline V gene encodes CDR1 SGHVS and CDR2 FNYEAQ. V lost 1 base to trimming and J lost 5 bases; unmatched junction nucleotides: 8. The CDR3: CASSLGALAGGLETQYF. The CDR3 DNA reads TGTGCCAGCAGCTTAGGAGCCCTAGCGGGAGGGTTGGAGACCCAGTACTTC.

V gene TRBV4-1 combines with J gene TRBJ2-7; unclear D gene. This CDR3 is 15 amino acids long. Germline assignment: CDR1 MGHRA and CDR2 YSYEKL. With 0 bases removed from V and 3 bases from J, the gap between germline ends came to 12 bases. The CDR3 coding sequence is TGCGCCAGCAGCCAAGAGCGTGGGCAAAACTACGAGCAGTACTTC. It translates to CASSQERGQNYEQYF.

The V and J genes are TRBV6-5 and TRBJ2-2; TRBD1 aligns across 7 bases. The CDR3 sequence is 13 residues long. Germline CDR1 MNHEY, CDR2 SVGAGI. Unmatched junction bases numbered 3, after V lost 10 bases and J lost 1 base. In DNA, the CDR3 is TGTGCCATTCAGGGGGAGAACACCGGGGAGCTGTTTTTT. This codes for CAIQGENTGELFF.